These 28 T cell receptor beta chains were sequenced from one sample in a study of tumor-infiltrating lymphocytes in primary liver carcinoma. Starting from 450 to 500 ng of total RNA, TCR beta cDNA was produced with a primer in the constant region. Slightly modified ARM-PCR served as the procedure for the TCR beta libraries. These libraries came from three rounds of nested multiplex PCR. A C-beta reverse primer and TRBV1-TRBV30 forward primers served in each of the first two PCR rounds, at ten to eleven cycles apiece. TCRdb analysed the multiplex PCR reads with MiXCR anew, one entry per CDR3 protein. Of tens of thousands of distinct CDR3 sequences listed, roughly 77% are singletons. Co-extraction of both nucleic acids (RNA and DNA) used about 20-33 mg of unsorted bulk tissue. Sequencing was performed on tumor-adjacent normal liver tissue. Every receptor here comes from a woman aged 25 to 39 with primary liver carcinoma and hepatitis B virus infection.

This clonotype was seen a few times. The chain links TRBV4-2 to TRBJ2-2; TRBD2 aligns across 10 bases. Germline loops: CDR1 LGHNA, CDR2 YNFKEQ. The junction had 10 bases not matched to a gene; V was cut back by 3 bases and J by 3 bases. The length of the CDR3 is 18 residues. In DNA form, the CDR3 reads TGTGCCAGCAGCCAGGCGCGAGCGGGAGGGCCGGACACCGGGGAGCTGTTTTTT. Translation gives CASSQARAGGPDTGELFF.

This clonotype was seen repeatedly, ten times or more. V gene TRBV7-9 combines with J gene TRBJ2-1; 7 nucleotides agree with TRBD2. CDR3 length: 15 residues. V lost 0 bases to trimming and J lost 3 bases; unmatched junction nucleotides: 2. In germline, CDR1 is SEHNR, CDR2 FQNEAQ (reference sequence). CDR3 DNA: TGTGCCAGCAGCTTAGCGGGAGGGATCTACAATGAGCAGTTCTTC. Encoded protein: CASSLAGGIYNEQFF.

This clonotype was observed many times. The chain is built from TRBV12-3 or TRBV12-4 and TRBJ1-2; 9 positions match TRBD1. V lost 6 bases and J lost 6; bases outside the gene matches: 11. The CDR3 loop spans 15 amino acids. CDR3 bases: TGTGCCAGCAGCCTCGCCGGGACAGGGACTAATGGCTACACCTTC. Translating it yields CASSLAGTGTNGYTF.

Comments on this clonotype: At one of its ends the junction is not consistent with the germline gene, which may arise from a read error. This rearrangement joins TRBV7-9 to TRBJ2-6; a weak D match, TRBD1 (5 bases). This CDR3 contains 15 residues. The germline V gene encodes CDR1 SEHNR and CDR2 FQNEAQ (reference sequence). CDR3 DNA sequence: TGTGCCAGCAGCTTACCCCGGGCTGGGGCCAATGTCCTGACTTTC. Its protein product is CASSLPRAGANVLTF.

At least ten counts were recorded for this clonotype. The chain joins TRBV6-5 to TRBJ1-6; TRBD1 matches at 10 bases. This CDR3 spans 15 amino acids. Germline CDR1 and CDR2: MNHEY and SVGAGI. The ends lost 4 bases at V and 9 bases at J; junction bases unmatched: 6. The CDR3: CASSLGQGFRSPLHF. CDR3 sequence (DNA): TGTGCCAGCAGTTTGGGACAGGGGTTTCGTTCACCCCTCCACTTT.

In this sample, this clonotype turned up a few times. V and J are TRBV20-1 and TRBJ2-7; TRBD1 matches at 7 bases. The V and J ends lost 3 bases and 4 bases, in that order; junction bases with no gene match: 12. Germline V gene lookup returns CDR1 DFQATT and CDR2 SNEGSKA (reference sequence). The CDR3 runs 15 residues. For the CDR3, the DNA is TGCAGTGCTAGCCCTCTTAACAGGGGTCTGTACGAGCAGTACTTC. It translates to CSASPLNRGLYEQYF.

As to this clonotype: An end of the junction differs from the germline gene, which may be a read error. V and J are TRBV29-1 and TRBJ1-2; D possibly corresponds to TRBD1 (6 bases). Germline V gene sequence: CDR1 SQVTM, CDR2 ANQGSEA. The CDR3 is 14 amino acids. CDR3: CNVVRTVNLGGYTF. As DNA, the CDR3 is TGCAACGTTGTTAGGACAGTGAACTTGGGTGGTTACACCTTC.

This clonotype was picked up many times. The genes are TRBV19 and TRBJ2-7; D assignment may be TRBD1 or TRBD2 (6 bases each). The germline V gene has CDR1 LNHDA and CDR2 SQIVND (reference sequence). Trimming removed 6 bases from V and 5 bases from J, with 8 bases in between. The CDR3 length is 11 residues. CDR3 nucleotide sequence: TGTGCCAGTAGCGGGGGCCACGAGCAGTACTTC. Amino acids: CASSGGHEQYF.

This clonotype was found once. The genes are TRBV12-3 or TRBV12-4 and TRBJ2-7; D ambiguous. This CDR3 is built from 12 residues. The V and J ends lost 6 bases and 12 bases respectively, with 18 bases between them. The CDR3 loop is CASSPDPFGLYF. CDR3 DNA sequence: TGTGCCAGCAGCCCAGACCCATTCGGGCTGTACTTC.

The chain links TRBV11-3 to TRBJ2-2; the match to TRBD2 covers 8 bases. CDR1 is SGHNT and CDR2 is YENEEA in the germline V gene. V dropped 2 bases and J dropped 9; count of bases not matched to a gene: 23. The CDR3 contains 20 residues. Written as DNA, the CDR3 is TGTGCCAGCAGCTTACGCCGGACTAGCAGGAGGGCCGGAAAGGACTGGGAGCTGTTTTTT. Translated: CASSLRRTSRRAGKDWELFF.

Details on this clonotype: The CDR3 does not close with the conserved phenylalanine or tryptophan, likely indicating a read error. The V call is TRBV28, the J call TRBJ1-2, with no clear D. In germline, CDR1 is MDHEN, CDR2 SYDVKM. V lost 7 bases, J lost 0 bases, and 15 bases lay in between. This CDR3 region has 15 residues. The CDR3: CASIQGQRANYGYTL. Here the CDR3 DNA reads TGTGCCAGCATCCAAGGGCAGAGGGCTAACTATGGCTACACCCTC.

Concerning this clonotype: Sequence at one end of the junction differs from germline and may be a read error. V gene TRBV11-3 combines with J gene TRBJ2-3; 8 bases map to TRBD2. Germline CDR1 reads SGHNT; CDR2 reads YENEEA. This CDR3 spans 19 amino acids. CDR3 residues: CSSSLGFGAGAGGTDTQYF. Here the CDR3 DNA reads TGTAGCAGCAGCTTAGGTTTTGGAGCGGGAGCAGGAGGCACAGATACTCAGTATTTT.

The CDR3 loop is CASSQEGTDTQYF. The DNA of the CDR3 is TGCGCCAGCAGCCAAGAAGGTACAGATACGCAGTATTTT. The V call is TRBV4-3, the J call TRBJ2-3, with unresolved D. This CDR3 is 13 amino acids long. Trimming left V 0 bases short and J 3 bases short, with 4 bases between. CDR1 is LGHNA and CDR2 is YSLEER in the germline V gene.

In this sample, this clonotype turned up once. At one of its ends the junction is not consistent with the germline gene, which may arise from a read error. The chain carries TRBV6-1 and TRBJ2-6; perhaps TRBD1 as D (6 bases). Germline-derived CDR1 and CDR2 are MNHNS and SASEGT. The CDR3 has 14 amino acids. In DNA, the CDR3 is TGTGCCAGCAGCGAGCTTTCAGGGGCCAACATCCTGACTTTC. It translates to CASSELSGANILTF.

With regard to this clonotype: Relative to the germline gene, one junction end is altered; a read error may explain this. The DNA of the CDR3 is TGTGCCAGCAGCTTAACGGGAGGCTACGATGAGCGGTTCTTC. Translation gives CASSLTGGYDERFF. V gene TRBV5-4 combines with J gene TRBJ2-1; 7 bases align to TRBD2. The CDR3 is made up of 14 amino acids. From germline, CDR1 is SGHNT and CDR2 YYREEE (reference sequence).

This clonotype has just a few counts. The genes are TRBV6-4 and TRBJ2-3; 9 positions agree with TRBD2. With V trimmed by 4 bases and J by 1 base, 3 bases remained unmatched. Germline loops: CDR1 MRHNA, CDR2 SNTAGT. The CDR3 contains 15 residues. The CDR3 here is CASSAVAGGTDTQYF. CDR3 in DNA: TGTGCCAGCAGTGCCGTAGCGGGGGGCACAGATACGCAGTATTTT.

In the case of this clonotype: An end of the junction does not agree with germline; a read error may underlie this. This chain joins TRBV4-3 and TRBJ2-7, with D possibly being TRBD1 (7 bases). From germline, CDR1 is LGHNA and CDR2 YSLEER. The CDR3 totals 13 residues. Here the CDR3 reads CASSQRRGVEQYF. In nucleotides, the CDR3 is TGCGCAAGCAGCCAACGCAGGGGGGTCGAGCAGTACTTC.

Remarks on this clonotype: Since no conserved phenylalanine or tryptophan closes the CDR3, a read error is the likely cause. It is unclear where the CDR3 begins or ends on the DNA, so no DNA is shown, and the CDR3 is as TCRdb lists it. V and J are TRBV7-8 and TRBJ2-1; the table's D call, TRBD1, was not checked against the DNA. Per germline, CDR1 SGHVS and CDR2 FQNEAQ. Ends included, the CDR3 has 14 residues. CDR3 sequence reads: CASSLVARGLWLFL.

A remark on this clonotype: This sequence may be a read error, since a much larger clone differs from it by one base. The J gene is TRBJ1-1, the V gene TRBV29-1; D not resolved. The V gene's germline CDR1 is SQVTM and CDR2 ANQGSEA. V was clipped by 4 bases and J by 5 bases, with 11 bases between them. The CDR3 contains 12 residues. DNA for the CDR3: TGCAGCGTTGTAACCCCCGGAACTGAAGCTTTCTTT. Encoded protein: CSVVTPGTEAFF.

A remark on this clonotype: Given a much more abundant clone one base away, this may be a read error. The rearrangement links TRBV28 to TRBJ2-1; 11 bases fit TRBD2. Germline values: CDR1 MDHEN, CDR2 SYDVKM. The CDR3 consists of 16 residues. V was pared by 5 bases and J by 4 bases, with 7 bases of the junction left unmatched. The CDR3: CASSEIAGGRYNEQFF. In DNA, the CDR3 is TGTGCCAGCAGTGAGATAGCGGGAGGGAGGTACAATGAGCAGTTCTTC.

With regard to this clonotype: Germline is not matched at one junction end, which may reflect a read error. V and J are TRBV4-3 and TRBJ1-2; no clear D gene. This CDR3 is 14 amino acids long. Germline V CDR1 and CDR2: LGHNA, YSLEER. The CDR3 sequence: CASSAELEIYDCSF. Here the CDR3 DNA reads TGCGCCAGCAGCGCTGAGTTGGAGATCTATGACTGCAGCTTC.

As to this clonotype: The CDR3 end shows no conserved phenylalanine or tryptophan, and so a read error is likely. The chain carries TRBV5-4 and TRBJ2-7; 7 positions agree with TRBD2. The CDR3 has 15 amino acids. Germline V gene lookup returns CDR1 SGHNT and CDR2 YYREEE (reference sequence). The CDR3 loop reads CASSLEAGPSYEQYL. CDR3 nucleotide sequence: TGTGCTAGCAGCTTGGAAGCGGGGCCTTCCTACGAGCAGTACTTA.

This clonotype was seen just once. The rearrangement uses TRBV12-3 or TRBV12-4 and TRBJ1-1; tentatively, D is TRBD1 (5 bases). Trimming took off 4 bases at V and 13 bases at J, with 22 bases between the two ends. The CDR3 has 14 residues. The CDR3 loop reads CASSSAPKQGTVFF. The CDR3 DNA sequence: TGTGCCAGCAGTTCAGCCCCTAAACAAGGGACTGTTTTCTTT.

For this clonotype: At one boundary the junction diverges from the germline segment, which might be a read error. This chain joins TRBV10-3 and TRBJ2-6, with 12 bases identical to TRBD1. Germline V gives CDR1 ENHRY, CDR2 SYGVKD. This CDR3 comprises 17 residues. As DNA, the CDR3 is TGTGCCATCAGCGCCGGGACAGGGGGCTCTGGGGCCAACGTCATGAGTTTC. It encodes CAISAGTGGSGANVMSF.

Comments on this clonotype: The final CDR3 position lacks the conserved phenylalanine or tryptophan, pointing to a likely read error. The chain has TRBV6-6 and TRBJ2-7; maybe TRBD2 (6 bases). CDR3 length: 13 amino acids. Trimming took off 11 bases at V and 2 bases at J, with 16 bases between the two ends. Germline loops: CDR1 MNHNY, CDR2 SVGAGI (reference sequence). This chain's CDR3 is CAGTVAEPYEQYL. The CDR3 region has the DNA TGTGCCGGCACCGTAGCGGAGCCCTACGAGCAGTACCTC.

This clonotype was found a few times. A read error may explain this, as a much larger clone is one base away. This sequence joins TRBV7-9 and TRBJ2-5; possibly TRBD1 for D (7 bases). Trimming left V 5 bases short and J 5 bases short, with 21 bases between. Germline loops: CDR1 SEHNR, CDR2 FQNEAQ (reference sequence). The CDR3 runs to 16 residues. CDR3 nucleotides: TGTGCCAGCAGCCCGGAGGGGGCGACTAGGTTGGAGACCCAGTACTTC. This gives the protein CASSPEGATRLETQYF.

Of note for this clonotype: The junction and the germline gene differ at one end; a read error may be behind it. The gene calls are TRBV7-9 and TRBJ2-7; D perhaps matches TRBD2 (5 bases). Germline-derived CDR1 and CDR2 are SEHNR and FQNEAQ (reference sequence). The length of the CDR3 is 16 residues. The CDR3 region has the DNA TGTGGCAGCAGCTCCCCTCCGGGAAGTGGATCCAACGAGCAGTACTTC. Translated, it gives CGSSSPPGSGSNEQYF.

V gene TRBV6-5 combines with J gene TRBJ1-2, with unresolved D. Deletions cut 0 bases from V and 14 bases from J, with 16 bases between. CDR1 and CDR2 from the germline V gene are MNHEY and SVGAGI. There are 13 residues in the CDR3. Here the CDR3 DNA reads TGTGCCAGCAGTTACTCGATCTTGGAAGGCTGTACCTTC. Its protein is CASSYSILEGCTF.